This TCR beta chain emerged from a study of Graves' ophthalmopathy and Graves' hyperthyroidism. Study outcomes and limitations: The study's model predicted ophthalmopathy progression at about 68% sensitivity and about 72% specificity. Most clonotypes expanded in thyroid above 0.001 frequency were present in blood too. In separating ophthalmopathy from stable hyperthyroidism, a 13-signature model achieved about 90% sensitivity and about 80% specificity.

In germline, CDR1 is MNHNY, CDR2 SVGAGI (reference sequence). V shed 1 base and J shed 5 bases, with 8 bases lying between them. The CDR3 is 14 amino acids. RNA transcripts provided the template for amplifying TCR beta CDR3 regions. The library came from an HTBI-primed first-round RT-PCR and a second-round multiplex PCR. A single record per CDR3 protein comes from TCRdb applying MiXCR to the multiplex PCR reads. This sample yields 900,000 to 1,200,000 distinct CDR3 sequences, of which about 40% are seen a single time; roughly 10% belongs to the top ten. On this clonotype: Its antigen is unknown.

It was on clinical symptoms, serum thyroxine, TRAb, thyroid ultrasound and orbital computed tomography that diagnosis relied. The origin of this receptor is an adult man with Graves' hyperthyroidism. Sequencing was performed on peripheral blood or thyroid tissue (not recorded which). V is TRBV6-6 and J is TRBJ1-4; perhaps TRBD1 as D (5 bases). The CDR3 sequence is CASSYFGANEKLFF. The CDR3 nucleotides are TGTGCCAGCAGTTACTTCGGGGCGAATGAAAAACTGTTTTTT.